These 32 T cell receptor beta chains were all obtained from the same sample, sequenced in a study of OX40 agonist ivuxolimab in advanced cancers. Profiled with immunoSEQ multiplex PCR; TCRdb holds only in-frame clones, not every one. The sample includes more than 55,000 clones, roughly 89% seen only once; the top ten take 0.6% to 0.7%. The source was CD4+ or CD8+ T cells sorted from blood, collected in a trial of the OX40 agonist ivuxolimab. The receptors were gathered from an adult with an advanced solid tumor such as melanoma, head and neck, liver or kidney cancer.

The V call is TRBV2, the J call TRBJ1-4; 7 bases line up with TRBD1. J gave up 8 bases and V 8 bases, and 11 bases lay outside the gene matches. Germline V CDR1 and CDR2: SNHLY, FYNNEI. The CDR3 is 14 amino acids. CDR3 amino acids: CASGVDGTAEKLFF. The CDR3 bases are TGTGCCAGCGGGGTAGATGGGACAGCCGAAAAACTGTTTTTT.

The rearrangement uses TRBV2 and TRBJ2-6; 12 bases line up with TRBD2. CDR1 is SNHLY and CDR2 is FYNNEI in the germline V gene. This CDR3 region has 18 residues. Trimming cost V 6 bases and J 6 bases; bases outside gene matches: 12. This CDR3 is CASRTLAGGQFEANVLTF. DNA for the CDR3: TGTGCCAGCAGGACCCTAGCGGGAGGGCAATTCGAGGCCAACGTCCTGACTTTC. Variable domain in full (rest from reference TRBV2 and TRBJ2-6): EPEVTQTPSHQVTQMGQEVILRCVPISNHLYFYWYRQILGQKVEFLVSFYNNEISEKSEIFDDQFSVERPDGSNFTLKIRSTKLEDSAMYFCASRTLAGGQFEANVLTFGAGSRLTVL.

The chain links TRBV11-2 to TRBJ2-5; TRBD1 is a possible D gene (6 bases). Between the trimmed V and J ends, which lost 5 bases and 7 bases, there was a span of 20 bases. The CDR3 is 15 amino acids. Germline V gives CDR1 SGHAT, CDR2 FQNNGV. CDR3: CASSQRTDVRGTQYF. The CDR3 coding sequence is TGTGCCAGCAGCCAGAGGACAGACGTCAGGGGGACCCAGTACTTC.

The V call is TRBV30, the J call TRBJ2-2; TRBD2 agrees at 8 bases. Germline V gives CDR1 GTSNPN, CDR2 SVGIG (reference sequence). After removal of 0 bases from V and 6 bases from J, the junction contained 9 bases not matched to a gene. This CDR3 comprises 16 residues. The CDR3 here is CAWSVRIGRAPGELFF. The CDR3 DNA reads as TGTGCCTGGAGTGTAAGGATCGGGAGGGCCCCCGGGGAGCTGTTTTTT.

The genes are TRBV7-2 and TRBJ2-7; 9 bases agree with TRBD1. CDR1 is SGHTA and CDR2 is FQGNSA in the germline V gene. The V segment lost 5 bases and the J segment 7 bases; nucleotides outside the gene matches: 6. The CDR3 is 13 residues long. CDR3 sequence: CASSPTGGREQYF. The CDR3 region has the DNA TGTGCCAGCAGCCCTACAGGGGGCAGGGAGCAGTACTTC.

V is TRBV28 and J is TRBJ1-5, with 8 bases fitting TRBD1. The length of the CDR3 is 15 residues. V trimming: 7 bases; J trimming: 3 bases; junction bases outside the gene matches: 8. The germline V gene encodes CDR1 MDHEN and CDR2 SYDVKM. The CDR3 reads CASNRGTGANQPQHF. CDR3 nucleotides: TGTGCCAGCAACCGTGGGACAGGAGCCAATCAGCCCCAGCATTTT.

The table lists this clone with a few counts. The rearrangement joins TRBV6-5 to TRBJ1-1; TRBD1 matches 7 bases. This CDR3 has 14 amino acids. The ends lost 6 bases at V and 5 bases at J; junction bases unmatched: 9. Germline CDR1 reads MNHEY; CDR2 reads SVGAGI. The CDR3 bases are TGTGCCAGCAGACAAAGGGGGCTGAGAACTGAAGCTTTCTTT. Protein sequence: CASRQRGLRTEAFF.

This clone has only a few counts. In DNA form, the CDR3 reads TGTGCCAGCAGCTTATGGGGTGGCGGGAGGGGTTACAATGAGCAGTTCTTC. Amino acids: CASSLWGGGRGYNEQFF. The rearrangement uses TRBV7-2 and TRBJ2-1, with 9 positions matching TRBD2. CDR3 size: 17 residues. Germline CDR1 SGHTA, CDR2 FQGNSA. J lost 4 bases, V lost 2 bases, and 9 bases had no gene match.

The J gene is TRBJ1-2, the V gene TRBV5-1; 9 positions agree with TRBD1. The germline V gene has CDR1 SGHRS and CDR2 YFSETQ. The CDR3 sequence is 14 residues long. With 0 bases clipped from V and 7 bases from J, the junction kept 4 bases outside the gene matches. The CDR3 loop reads CASSLGDRAGGYTF. The CDR3 bases are TGCGCCAGCAGCTTGGGGGACAGGGCCGGTGGCTACACCTTC.

The chain carries TRBV9 and TRBJ2-1, with TRBD2 matching over 7 bases. Germline values: CDR1 SGDLS, CDR2 YYNGEE. CDR3 size: 14 residues. Trimming cost V 1 base and J 7 bases; bases outside gene matches: 5. The CDR3 sequence is CASSVKVGGNEQFF. CDR3 bases: TGTGCCAGCAGCGTAAAGGTCGGGGGGAATGAGCAGTTCTTC.

In its sample, this clone was seen once. The chain carries TRBV28 and TRBJ2-7; TRBD2 is a possible D gene (5 bases). CDR1 MDHEN and CDR2 SYDVKM come from the germline V gene. The CDR3 runs 14 residues. Trimming stripped 7 bases from V and 0 bases from J, with 13 bases between. This CDR3 is CASKGGPSSYEQYF. DNA of the CDR3: TGTGCCAGCAAAGGCGGGCCCTCCTCCTACGAGCAGTACTTC.

V usage is TRBV11-2 and J usage is TRBJ2-7; tentatively, D is TRBD1 or TRBD2 (6 bases each). Germline CDR1 is SGHAT and CDR2 is FQNNGV. The V end lost 7 bases, the J end lost 3 bases, and 13 bases lay between the germline ends. This CDR3 has 13 residues. This CDR3 reads CASMEGHGYEQYF. The DNA of the CDR3 is TGTGCCAGCATGGAGGGACATGGCTACGAGCAGTACTTC.

V gene TRBV5-6 combines with J gene TRBJ1-6, with 8 bases lining up with TRBD1. J gave up 7 bases and V 5 bases, and 5 bases lay outside the gene matches. Germline loops: CDR1 SGHDT, CDR2 YYEEEE. The CDR3 runs 14 residues. The CDR3 sequence: CASSYDRGNSPLHF. CDR3 bases: TGTGCCAGCAGTTATGACAGGGGAAATTCACCCCTCCACTTT.

The genes are TRBV27 and TRBJ2-2; maybe TRBD2 (6 bases). CDR3 length: 15 residues. The V end was cut by 2 bases, the J end by 4 bases, with 11 bases between. From germline, CDR1 is MNHEY and CDR2 SMNVEV (reference sequence). The CDR3 coding sequence is TGTGCCAGCAGTTTAGCACTGGGGGGCACCGGGGAGCTGTTTTTT. As protein: CASSLALGGTGELFF.

The rearrangement joins TRBV7-8 to TRBJ1-1, with D tentatively TRBD1 (6 bases). With 1 base removed from V and 4 bases from J, the gap between germline ends came to 10 bases. Germline-derived CDR1 and CDR2 are SGHVS and FQNEAQ. The CDR3 runs 14 residues. In DNA form, the CDR3 reads TGTGCCAGCAGCTTAGGCGGACAGCTCACTGAAGCTTTCTTT. Encoded protein: CASSLGGQLTEAFF.

This chain joins TRBV2 and TRBJ2-1, with no clear D. Trimming cost V 3 bases and J 0 bases, with 3 bases left between them. From germline, CDR1 is SNHLY and CDR2 FYNNEI. CDR3 length: 13 amino acids. The CDR3 spells CASSDLSYNEQFF. The CDR3 DNA follows: TGTGCCAGCAGTGACCTCTCCTACAATGAGCAGTTCTTC.

The rearrangement uses TRBV28 and TRBJ1-6; the D is unclear. This CDR3 is 11 amino acids long. Trimming took 6 bases from V and 10 from J, leaving 7 bases between them. Germline V lookup: CDR1 MDHEN, CDR2 SYDVKM. CDR3 nucleotide sequence: TGTGCCAGCAGATCGGACTCACCCCTCCACTTT. Protein: CASRSDSPLHF.

The J gene is TRBJ1-3, the V gene TRBV5-4; 7 bases match TRBD1. The germline V gene has CDR1 SGHNT and CDR2 YYREEE (reference sequence). The CDR3 consists of 16 residues. V was clipped by 3 bases and J by 0 bases; unmatched bases: 6. CDR3 DNA: TGTGCCAGCAGCTGGGGGGACAGCCTCTCTGGAAACACCATATATTTT. This gives the protein CASSWGDSLSGNTIYF.

The V call is TRBV6-1, the J call TRBJ1-5, with no clear D. CDR3 length: 14 amino acids. Germline loops: CDR1 MNHNS, CDR2 SASEGT. V was shortened by 0 bases and J by 6 bases, with 9 bases between the two germline ends. Here the CDR3 reads CASSEAVGIQPQHF. The CDR3 DNA is TGTGCCAGCAGTGAAGCGGTGGGGATTCAGCCCCAGCATTTT.

The rearrangement links TRBV4-2 to TRBJ2-1, with a possible D match to TRBD2 (5 bases). The CDR3 length is 16 residues. Deletions cut 1 base from V and 9 bases from J, with 19 bases between. Germline assignment: CDR1 LGHNA and CDR2 YNFKEQ. The CDR3, as DNA: TGTGCCAGCAGCCAAGCTGAGGGTTCTGCCCGGGGTGAGCAGTTCTTC. Its protein product is CASSQAEGSARGEQFF.

The V and J genes are TRBV7-9 and TRBJ2-7; 10 nucleotides match TRBD1. The CDR3 spans 15 residues. Germline trimming cut 3 bases from V and 4 bases from J; bases unmatched to any gene: 6. The germline V gene has CDR1 SEHNR and CDR2 FQNEAQ (reference sequence). The CDR3 region is CASSFGSGQGYEQYF. For the CDR3, the DNA is TGTGCCAGCAGCTTCGGGTCGGGACAGGGGTACGAGCAGTACTTC.

Only one count was recorded for this clone. This rearrangement joins TRBV4-1 to TRBJ2-5; 7 nucleotides match TRBD2. This CDR3 has 14 amino acids. J lost 3 bases, V lost 0 bases, and 1 base had no gene match. Germline CDR1 is MGHRA and CDR2 is YSYEKL. CDR3 DNA: TGCGCCAGCAGCCAAGAAAGCGGGAAAGAGACCCAGTACTTC. The encoded protein is CASSQESGKETQYF.

The V gene is TRBV19, the J gene TRBJ2-3, with D perhaps TRBD1 (5 bases). Trimming pared 1 base from V and 6 bases from J, leaving 14 bases between. CDR3 length: 15 residues. Germline lookup yields CDR1 LNHDA and CDR2 SQIVND (reference sequence). The CDR3 nucleotides are TGTGCCAGTAGTATAGGGGGCTCCCGCCGGGATACGCAGTATTTT. As protein: CASSIGGSRRDTQYF. Using reference TRBV19 and TRBJ2-3 for the parts outside the CDR3, the full variable domain is DGGITQSPKYLFRKEGQNVTLSCEQNLNHDAMYWYRQDPGQGLRLIYYSQIVNDFQKGDIAEGYSVSREKKESFPLTVTSAQKNPTAFYLCASSIGGSRRDTQYFGPGTRLTVL.

V and J are TRBV7-3 and TRBJ2-1; 7 nucleotides match TRBD2. The V gene's germline CDR1 is SGHTA and CDR2 FQGTGA. This CDR3 is built from 15 residues. J was trimmed by 2 bases and V by 2 bases; bases with no gene match: 3. This CDR3 reads CASSLRLAAYNEQFF. The CDR3 bases are TGTGCCAGCAGCTTACGGCTAGCGGCCTACAATGAGCAGTTCTTC.

The V gene is TRBV10-3, the J gene TRBJ1-4; a weak D match, TRBD1 (5 bases). The CDR3 totals 15 residues. CDR1 and CDR2 (germline): ENHRY, SYGVKD. V dropped 5 bases and J dropped 5 bases, with 15 bases sitting between them. CDR3: CAISSSRGENEKLFF. The DNA of the CDR3 is TGTGCCATCAGTAGTAGTCGAGGGGAAAATGAAAAACTGTTTTTT.

The genes are TRBV4-1 and TRBJ2-5, with 7 bases lining up with TRBD1. Unmatched junction bases numbered 3, after V lost 1 base and J lost 1 base. The CDR3 totals 15 residues. Germline-derived CDR1 and CDR2 are MGHRA and YSYEKL. CDR3 nucleotides: TGCGCCAGCAGCCAAGTACGGACAGGCCAAGAGACCCAGTACTTC. Its translation: CASSQVRTGQETQYF.

This clone was observed a few times. This rearrangement joins TRBV27 to TRBJ2-5; D is tentatively TRBD1 or TRBD2 (6 bases each). Germline V lookup: CDR1 MNHEY, CDR2 SMNVEV (reference sequence). Trimming pared 4 bases from V and 2 bases from J, leaving 11 bases between. The CDR3 totals 14 residues. Here the CDR3 reads CASSSRGGQETQYF. The CDR3 region has the DNA TGTGCCAGCAGTTCCAGGGGAGGTCAAGAGACCCAGTACTTC.

The CDR3 is CSVRGGQQSYGYTF. CDR3 DNA sequence: TGCAGCGTCAGGGGCGGACAGCAGAGCTATGGCTACACCTTC. The gene calls are TRBV29-1 and TRBJ1-2; tentatively, D is TRBD1 (6 bases). CDR3 length equals 14 residues. V lost 6 bases, J lost 4 bases, and 18 bases lay in between. Germline V gene data show CDR1 as SQVTM and CDR2 as ANQGSEA.

The V and J genes are TRBV5-1 and TRBJ2-7; 7 nucleotides agree with TRBD1. Trimming at V came to 2 bases and at J to 4 bases, leaving 9 bases not matched to a gene. Germline values: CDR1 SGHRS, CDR2 YFSETQ. This CDR3 contains 15 residues. For the CDR3, the DNA is TGCGCCAGCAGCTTAACTCCGGGACAGAAATACGAGCAGTACTTC. This codes for CASSLTPGQKYEQYF.

The chain carries TRBV6-1 and TRBJ1-1; D gene ambiguous. V was trimmed by 8 bases and J by 3 bases, leaving 4 bases between them. CDR3 length equals 10 residues. Germline values: CDR1 MNHNS, CDR2 SASEGT. CDR3 region: CASSYTEAFF. For the CDR3, the DNA is TGTGCCAGCTCCTACACTGAAGCTTTCTTT.

The J gene is TRBJ2-3, the V gene TRBV29-1, with 11 nucleotides matching TRBD2. V shed 3 bases and J 0 bases; nucleotides not matched to a gene: 8. Germline lookup yields CDR1 SQVTM and CDR2 ANQGSEA. The CDR3 spans 17 residues. The CDR3 DNA is TGCAGCGTTGATTCTAGCGGGAGGTCCTCTAGCACAGATACGCAGTATTTT. Translated, it gives CSVDSSGRSSSTDTQYF.

This chain uses TRBV5-1 with TRBJ1-2; D call uncertain. Trimming cost V 0 bases and J 1 base, with 10 bases left between them. This CDR3 contains 15 residues. Looked up from germline, CDR1 is SGHRS and CDR2 is YFSETQ. The CDR3 spells CASSLGGLFNYGYTF. CDR3 DNA sequence: TGCGCCAGCAGCTTGGGCGGGTTATTTAACTATGGCTACACCTTC.